This T cell receptor (beta chain) was sequenced in a study of spatial heterogeneity in lung cancer (dated by TCRdb to about 2019). Describing the broader study: More beta-chain than alpha-chain transcripts were consistently detected, likely reflecting higher beta-chain transcript abundance. In the raw uncorrected reads, each unique combination of TCR and UMI appeared more than ten times on average. TCR alpha and beta repertoires were quantitatively compared across multiple tumor regions, matched nontumor lung and blood in non-small cell lung cancer. Nonsynonymous mutation counts, determined by whole-exome sequencing of tumor tissue, were related to features of the TCR repertoire. At surgery, both alpha and beta chains were TCR-sequenced in approximately 210 tumor regions, 63 to 80 matched nontumor lung samples and a few dozen PBMC samples. Study-wide findings and limitations: Additional single-cell paired TCR alpha and beta sequencing was considered necessary to confirm, at a functional level, the hypothesis that regional TCRs recognize regional mutations. Ubiquitous expanded tumor TCRs were found in blood more often at tumor resection than at routine follow-up.

This specimen's time point label, interpreted: sample taken at primary tumor resection. For TCR sequencing, whole RNA was extracted from tumor and nontumor lung tissue, or from cryopreserved PBMC samples, and no cell sorting was done. Samples were obtained from 72 patients with early-stage, untreated non-small cell lung cancer from the lung TRACERx cohort. Only patients for whom sufficient RNA was available from at least two tumor regions were selected for TCR sequencing. Ten or more counts support this clonotype. It lacks a known antigen. The sample holds no much larger clone one base away, and base qualities are not on file. The library was generated by 5' RACE. Sequencing used a NextSeq 500. In the TCR library protocol, a unique molecular identifier was attached to each TCR cDNA molecule so that PCR and sequencing errors could be corrected. The original pipeline was this. Decombinator tools were used for TCR identification, UMI-based error correction and CDR3 extraction. Expanded TCRs were defined as those above a frequency of 2 per 1,000, corresponding to the top 1% of the tumor frequency distribution. Renyi diversity was computed with the R vegan package after each repertoire had been subsampled 100 times to 5,000 TCRs. CDR3 similarity networks were built from amino acid triplet string-kernel similarity, with CDR3s being connected when pairwise similarity was above 0.82. The public sequencing data were trimmed at Q25 with fastp and processed into clonotypes with MiXCR by TCRdb, which kept only in-frame beta chains. Rows with one shared CDR3 protein collapse into an entry with the most common genes and DNA. The V and J calls were not made by the authors but by TCRdb's processing. The sample yields tens of thousands of distinct CDR3 sequences; 13% were counted once. Of the sample, 6.5% to 8.5% falls within the top ten clones.

The TCR comes from a male donor with early-stage non-small cell lung cancer. This sample comprised PBMCs, obtained at surgery.

DNA sequence: TGTGCCATCAGGACGGACAGGGGGACCGTGTACGAGCAGTACTTC. It is translated as CAIRTDRGTVYEQYF. The rearrangement combines TRBV10-3 with TRBJ2-7; TRBD1 matches 10 bases in the middle. Inclusive of the bounding cysteine and phenylalanine, the CDR3 is 15 residues long. Only CDR3 DNA remains: 45 bases, in frame from the first base. The germline V gene encodes CDR1 ENHRY and CDR2 SYGVKD. Trimming removed 6 bases from V and 4 bases from J; the gene matches leave 9 bases unexplained.